This TCR delta chain was retrieved from a study of Vδ1+ human thymocytes. Regarding the study as a whole: Highly polyclonal TRG and TRD repertoires with Gaussian CDR3 length distributions appeared in thymus. Thymic delta-chain repertoires held roughly 20% Vdelta2 sequences and few Vdelta3, despite high sort purity. TRG sequences recurred across donors, whereas TRD sequences stayed essentially private.

The template was reverse-transcribed extracted RNA. The CDR3 regions were amplified by multiplex PCR from V-gene primers to a constant-region primer. TCRdb re-processed the multiplex PCR reads via CATT. The table records about 53,000 delta-chain clones, around 16% of them present only once. Details on this clone: Its antigen is as yet unknown.

Alphabeta T cells were depleted, then CD3+ Vdelta1+ Vdelta2- thymocytes were FACS-sorted. CDR1 TSWWSYY and CDR2 QGS come from the germline V gene. The CDR3 is 21 amino acids. The J segment lost 0 bases and the V segment lost 0 bases, leaving 18 bases of the junction unmatched. The clonotype comes from a girl less than two years old who had congenital heart surgery. The chain carries TRDV1 and TRDJ1, with 8 positions matching TRDD3. The material sequenced was Vdelta1+ gamma-delta thymocytes from the thymus. Specified subset: FACS-sorted CD3+ TCRalphabeta- TCRVdelta1+ TCRVdelta2- thymocytes. Here the CDR3 reads CALGELVHYWGPRPYTDKLIF. DNA for the CDR3: TGTGCTCTTGGGGAACTAGTCCACTACTGGGGGCCCCGTCCTTACACCGATAAACTCATCTTT.